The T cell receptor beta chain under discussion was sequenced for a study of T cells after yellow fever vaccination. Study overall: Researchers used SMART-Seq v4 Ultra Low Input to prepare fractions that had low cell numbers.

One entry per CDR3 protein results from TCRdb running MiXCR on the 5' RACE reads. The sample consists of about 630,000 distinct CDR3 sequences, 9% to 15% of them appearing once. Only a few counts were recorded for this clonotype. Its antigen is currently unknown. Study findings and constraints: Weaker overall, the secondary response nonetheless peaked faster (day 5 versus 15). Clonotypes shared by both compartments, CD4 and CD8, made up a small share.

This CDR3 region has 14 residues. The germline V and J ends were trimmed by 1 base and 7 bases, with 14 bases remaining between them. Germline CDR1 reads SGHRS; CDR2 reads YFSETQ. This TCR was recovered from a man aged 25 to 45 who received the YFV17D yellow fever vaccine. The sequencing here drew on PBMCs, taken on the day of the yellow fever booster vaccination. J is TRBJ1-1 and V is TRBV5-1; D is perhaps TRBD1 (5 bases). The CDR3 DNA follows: TGCGCCAGCAGCTTGTCTGGGGTGGGACTTGAAGCTTTCTTT. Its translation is CASSLSGVGLEAFF.